What follows are 5 T cell receptor beta chains derived from one specimen sequenced in a study of cytomegalovirus exposure and HLA in healthy donors. 60 Vbeta and 13 Jbeta primers were used in PCR. Libraries were prepared by immunoSEQ multiplex PCR; TCRdb keeps only in-frame clonotypes and omits some of them. The sample table includes 140,000 to 150,000 clones. Sequencing was carried out using PBMCs. These receptors were collected from a woman aged 45-59 years in good health and CMV-seronegative.

The chain couples TRBV7-9 to TRBJ1-4; perhaps TRBD1 as D (5 bases). CDR3 length equals 14 residues. Germline V gene lookup returns CDR1 SEHNR and CDR2 FQNEAQ (reference sequence). V lost 5 bases to trimming and J lost 8 bases, with 15 bases between them. The CDR3 DNA is TGTGCCAGCAGCCGAACATCGGGGGGAGAAAAACTGTTTTTT. The encoded protein is CASSRTSGGEKLFF.

The CDR3 bases are TGTGCCGTGACAGCTTCGAACACTGAAGCTTTCTTT. This encodes CAVTASNTEAFF. This chain joins TRBV19 and TRBJ1-1; D possibly corresponds to TRBD1 (5 bases). V lost 11 bases and J 1 base, leaving 11 bases between the germline ends. Germline lookup yields CDR1 LNHDA and CDR2 SQIVND (reference sequence). This CDR3 contains 12 residues.

This chain connects TRBV5-3 to TRBJ2-1; 10 nucleotides agree with TRBD2. TRBV5-3 is reported as an ORF; its role is uncertain. Germline trimming cut 2 bases from V and 0 bases from J; bases unmatched to any gene: 2. The CDR3 is made up of 16 amino acids. The CDR3: CARSFSGRASYNEQFF. The DNA of the CDR3 is TGTGCCAGAAGCTTCAGCGGGAGGGCCTCCTACAATGAGCAGTTCTTC.

V is TRBV27 and J is TRBJ1-2; TRBD1 is a possible D gene (6 bases). V was trimmed by 6 bases and J by 2 bases, leaving 16 bases between them. CDR1 is MNHEY and CDR2 is SMNVEV in the germline V gene (reference sequence). CDR3 length: 15 residues. This CDR3 is CASRPRQALNYGYTF. CDR3 DNA sequence: TGTGCCAGCAGGCCAAGACAGGCCCTAAACTATGGCTACACCTTC.

The V call is TRBV30, the J call TRBJ2-7; 8 bases map to TRBD1. The CDR3 is 14 residues long. The J segment lost 9 bases and the V segment lost 4 bases, leaving 14 bases of the junction unmatched. The germline V gene encodes CDR1 GTSNPN and CDR2 SVGIG (reference sequence). The CDR3 is CAWTKDREPTRQYF. CDR3 DNA: TGTGCCTGGACCAAGGACAGGGAACCTACGAGGCAGTACTTC.